This T cell receptor beta chain was documented in a study of blood T cell repertoires in COVID-19. Looked up from germline, CDR1 is SGHTA and CDR2 is FQGTGA. CDR3 size: 12 residues. The ends lost 5 bases at V and 9 bases at J; junction bases unmatched: 4. In the original workflow: Estimates of nucleated cell counts were drawn from the amplification of reference gene primers. Repertoires were generated with immunoSEQ multiplex PCR, while TCRdb's copy carries only in-frame clones and drops some. From that table come the V and J calls and clone size; the DNA was used to work out D and trimming. The data hold about 80,000 clones, with roughly 80% observed a single time.

The V call is TRBV7-3, the J call TRBJ2-1, with 7 bases matching TRBD1. The TCR sequence derives from a human donor in a cohort sampled during active COVID-19. Sequences were obtained from peripheral blood. The CDR3 sequence is CASSPAGGEQFF. Here the CDR3 DNA reads TGTGCCAGCAGCCCCGCAGGGGGTGAGCAGTTCTTC.